What follows are 9 T cell receptor beta chains derived from one specimen sequenced in a study of type 1 regulatory T cells. Their specific antigens are unknown. One entry per CDR3 protein, called by TCRdb with MiXCR from the reads. The sample shows 60,000 to 70,000 distinct CDR3 sequences, around 68% of them seen only once. Material: cultured T cells, either the whole culture or a sorted T cell fraction (not recorded which). The subset: Tr1-enriched cell product generated in vitro against host alloantigens. The receptors stem from a human donor in good health.

The V call is TRBV15, the J call TRBJ1-2, with TRBD1 matching over 8 bases. This CDR3 contains 14 residues. CDR1 and CDR2 (germline): LNHNV, YYDKDF (reference sequence). V was pared by 5 bases and J by 2 bases, with 4 bases of the junction left unmatched. The CDR3, as DNA: TGTGCCACCAGCGGCGACAGGGGAAACTATGGCTACACCTTC. Its protein product is CATSGDRGNYGYTF.

The chain joins TRBV19 to TRBJ1-5; no definite D call. The CDR3 has 15 residues. Germline-derived CDR1 and CDR2 are LNHDA and SQIVND (reference sequence). V lost 5 bases and J 0 bases, leaving 11 bases between the germline ends. CDR3 residues: CASSPRGNSNQPQHF. For the CDR3, the DNA is TGTGCCAGTAGTCCGCGAGGGAATAGCAATCAGCCCCAGCATTTT.

The CDR3: CASLGTLGEQFF. In DNA form, the CDR3 reads TGTGCCAGCCTCGGGACTTTAGGTGAGCAGTTCTTC. The chain employs TRBV4-2 and TRBJ2-1, with a tentative D call TRBD2 (6 bases). Per germline, CDR1 LGHNA and CDR2 YNFKEQ. The germline V and J ends were trimmed by 8 bases and 9 bases, with 14 bases remaining between them. The length of the CDR3 is 12 residues.

This clonotype was recorded many times. This sequence joins TRBV20-1 and TRBJ2-7; 9 bases are shared with TRBD1. V lost 2 bases to trimming and J lost 3 bases; unmatched junction nucleotides: 2. Germline V CDR1 and CDR2: DFQATT, SNEGSKA (reference sequence). This CDR3 contains 13 residues. CDR3 in DNA: TGCAGTGCTAGAAGGGACAGGGTCTACGAGCAGTACTTC. This encodes CSARRDRVYEQYF.

The chain has TRBV2 and TRBJ2-1; D might be TRBD2 (5 bases). The CDR3 totals 13 residues. Per the germline V gene, CDR1 is SNHLY and CDR2 is FYNNEI. Trimming removed 2 bases at V and 9 bases at J, with 11 bases between. The CDR3 DNA reads as TGTGCCAGCAGTGAAATCCGGGAAGGTGAGCAGTTCTTC. Protein sequence: CASSEIREGEQFF.

This chain joins TRBV6-1 and TRBJ2-1; 9 bases match TRBD2. V was clipped by 7 bases and J by 7 bases; unmatched bases: 11. Germline V gene sequence: CDR1 MNHNS, CDR2 SASEGT. The CDR3 totals 15 residues. The CDR3 DNA reads TGTGCCAGCACCGGATTAGCGGGAGTGGGTAATGAGCAGTTCTTC. This translates into CASTGLAGVGNEQFF.

This clonotype has a handful of counts. V and J are TRBV20-1 and TRBJ1-1; maybe TRBD1 (5 bases). V gave up 6 bases and J gave up 1 base, with 15 bases separating them. The CDR3 extends over 14 amino acids. Per germline, CDR1 DFQATT and CDR2 SNEGSKA (reference sequence). This CDR3 reads CSAPRGAANTEAFF. DNA for the CDR3: TGCAGTGCCCCACGAGGGGCGGCGAACACTGAAGCTTTCTTT.

The rearrangement links TRBV20-1 to TRBJ2-7, with D maybe TRBD2 (5 bases). Germline V gene data show CDR1 as DFQATT and CDR2 as SNEGSKA (reference sequence). The germline V and J ends were trimmed by 6 bases and 2 bases, with 23 bases remaining between them. The CDR3 is 16 residues long. CDR3 nucleotide sequence: TGCAGTGCCGCGACGTGGGGTCTTACGGGAACCTACGAGCAGTACTTC. This gives the protein CSAATWGLTGTYEQYF.

This clonotype was found a few times. This chain joins TRBV12-3 or TRBV12-4 and TRBJ2-7; no reliable D call. CDR3 length equals 11 residues. The V end was cut by 5 bases, the J end by 4 bases, with 6 bases between. This CDR3 is CASSTAYEQYF. Here the CDR3 DNA reads TGTGCCAGCAGTACAGCTTACGAGCAGTACTTC.